The clone carrying this T cell receptor beta chain appeared once. Its matching antigen is unknown. Here immunoSEQ multiplex PCR was the method, and the copy in TCRdb shows in-frame clones only, minus some. The data show about 210,000 clones, with around 92% seen just once and approximately 1.3% held by the top ten. This specimen comes from a study of T cell responses to AZD1222 COVID-19 vaccine. Study overall: Second-dose intervals near 4 or 12 weeks were combined. Study-level findings and limits: Seropositive AZD1222 recipients at baseline numbered only five or six. Nearly half of spike-specific TCRs reportedly target variant regions that are unmutated in the B.1.351 and B.1.1.7 variants. The breadth and depth of Spike-specific TCRs increased once two AZD1222 doses had been given.

Trimming left V 1 base short and J 5 bases short, with 15 bases between. CDR3 length: 15 residues. Germline assignment: CDR1 SGHRS and CDR2 YFSETQ. Material: peripheral blood, obtained on day 0 of AZD1222 vaccination. This TCR came from an adult in good health. The chain carries TRBV5-1 and TRBJ1-1; D may be TRBD1 (6 bases). The CDR3 coding sequence is TGCGCCAGCAGCTTGCCCACAGGGCGAGGAACTGAAGCTTTCTTT. Its translation: CASSLPTGRGTEAFF. The full variable domain, with the rest looked up from reference TRBV5-1 and TRBJ1-1, is KAGVTQTPRYLIKTRGQQVTLSCSPISGHRSVSWYQQTPGQGLQFLFEYFSETQRNKGNFPGRFSGRQFSNSRSEMNVSTLELGDSALYLCASSLPTGRGTEAFFGQGTRLTVV.